This TCR beta chain was documented in a study of technical replicates of blood from four donors. Clones were sequenced by immunoSEQ multiplex PCR, and TCRdb holds only the in-frame ones, with some missing. Of under 90,000 clones listed, 85% to 95% are singletons. The V end was cut by 0 bases, the J end by 5 bases, with 12 bases between. Germline values: CDR1 SGHNT, CDR2 YYREEE (reference sequence). CDR3 size: 15 residues. This TCR came from a human donor in good health. The sequenced material came from T cells isolated from PBMCs. The J gene is TRBJ2-1, the V gene TRBV5-4; D may be TRBD1 (5 bases). The CDR3, as DNA: TGTGCCAGCAGCTTGGCGAAATCAGGGAACAATGAGCAGTTCTTC. It yields the protein CASSLAKSGNNEQFF.